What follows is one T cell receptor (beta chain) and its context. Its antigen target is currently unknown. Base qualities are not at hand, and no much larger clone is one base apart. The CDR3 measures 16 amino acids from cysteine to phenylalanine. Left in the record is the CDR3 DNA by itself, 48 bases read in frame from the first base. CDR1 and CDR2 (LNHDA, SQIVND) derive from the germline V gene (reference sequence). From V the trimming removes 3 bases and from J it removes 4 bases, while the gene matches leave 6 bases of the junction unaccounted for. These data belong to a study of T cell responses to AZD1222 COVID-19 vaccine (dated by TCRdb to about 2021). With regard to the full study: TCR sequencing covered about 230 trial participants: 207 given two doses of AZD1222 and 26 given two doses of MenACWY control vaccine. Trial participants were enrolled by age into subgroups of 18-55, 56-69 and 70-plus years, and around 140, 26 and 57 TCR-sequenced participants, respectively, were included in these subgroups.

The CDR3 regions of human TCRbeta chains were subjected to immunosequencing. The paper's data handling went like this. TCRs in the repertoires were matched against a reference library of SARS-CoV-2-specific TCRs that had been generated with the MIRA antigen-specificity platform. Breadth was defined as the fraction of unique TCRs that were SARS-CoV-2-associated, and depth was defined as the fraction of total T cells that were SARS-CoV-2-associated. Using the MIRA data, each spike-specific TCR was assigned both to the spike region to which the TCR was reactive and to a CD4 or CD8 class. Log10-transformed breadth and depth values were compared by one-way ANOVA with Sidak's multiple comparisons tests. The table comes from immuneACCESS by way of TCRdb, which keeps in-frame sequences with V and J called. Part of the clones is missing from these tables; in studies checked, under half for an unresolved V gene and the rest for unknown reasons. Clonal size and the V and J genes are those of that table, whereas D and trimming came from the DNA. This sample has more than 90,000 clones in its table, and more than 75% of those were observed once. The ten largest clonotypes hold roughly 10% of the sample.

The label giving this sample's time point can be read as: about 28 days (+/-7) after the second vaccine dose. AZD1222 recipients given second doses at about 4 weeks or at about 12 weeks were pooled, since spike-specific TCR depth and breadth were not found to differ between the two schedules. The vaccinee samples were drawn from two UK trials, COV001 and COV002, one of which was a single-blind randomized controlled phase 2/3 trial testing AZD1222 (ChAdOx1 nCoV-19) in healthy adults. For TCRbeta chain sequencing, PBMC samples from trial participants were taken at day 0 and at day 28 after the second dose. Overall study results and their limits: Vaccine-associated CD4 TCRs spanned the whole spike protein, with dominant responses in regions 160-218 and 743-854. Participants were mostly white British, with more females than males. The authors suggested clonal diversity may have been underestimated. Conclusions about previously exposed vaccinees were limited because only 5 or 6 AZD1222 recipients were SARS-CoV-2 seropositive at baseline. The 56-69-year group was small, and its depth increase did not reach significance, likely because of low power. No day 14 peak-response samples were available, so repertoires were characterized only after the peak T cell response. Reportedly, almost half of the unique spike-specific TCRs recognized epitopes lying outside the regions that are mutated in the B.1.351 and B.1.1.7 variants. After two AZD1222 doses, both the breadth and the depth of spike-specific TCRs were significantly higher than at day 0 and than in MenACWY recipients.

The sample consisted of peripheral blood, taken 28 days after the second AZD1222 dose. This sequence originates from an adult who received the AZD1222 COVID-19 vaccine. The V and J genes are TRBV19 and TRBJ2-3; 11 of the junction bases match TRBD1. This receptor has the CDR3 CASSIPGQGDADTQYF. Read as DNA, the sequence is TGTGCCAGTAGTATCCCGGGACAGGGGGACGCAGATACGCAGTATTTT.